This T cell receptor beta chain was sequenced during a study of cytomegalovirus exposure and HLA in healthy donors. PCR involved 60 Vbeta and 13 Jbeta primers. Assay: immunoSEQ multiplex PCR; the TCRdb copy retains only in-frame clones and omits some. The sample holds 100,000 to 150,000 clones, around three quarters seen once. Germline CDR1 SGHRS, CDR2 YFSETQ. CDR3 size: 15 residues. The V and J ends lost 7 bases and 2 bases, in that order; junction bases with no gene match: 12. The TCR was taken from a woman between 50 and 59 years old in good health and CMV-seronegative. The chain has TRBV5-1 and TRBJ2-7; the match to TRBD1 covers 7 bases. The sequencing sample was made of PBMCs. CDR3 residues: CASVPRGTETYEQYF. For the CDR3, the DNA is TGCGCCAGCGTCCCTCGTGGGACAGAGACCTACGAGCAGTACTTC.